The rows below give T cell receptor beta chains drawn from one sample of a study of T-cell reconstitution after alpha-beta-depleted transplantation in children. TCRdb called the PCR reads again in MiXCR, with one record for every CDR3 protein. This sample has around 270,000 distinct CDR3 sequences, with about 9.4% found just once. The sample in question was PBMCs, obtained before TCRalphabeta/CD19-depleted stem cell transplant. The receptors derive from a boy younger than two with acute myeloid leukemia, due to receive a stem cell transplant. The CDR3 runs from the conserved cysteine through the conserved F or W. The D gene is left open where the match is weak. The size field is filled for only some rows; it gives once, few, many or a size class.

j_call v_call d_call clone_size cdr3_nt cdr3_aa
TRBJ1-1 TRBV28 NA many TGTGCCAGCAGTTTATCCAGGGGAAACACTGAAGCTTTCTTT CASSLSRGNTEAFF
TRBJ2-3 TRBV12-3/TRBV12-4 NA many TGTGCCAGCAGTTTAAGGGGGGCAGGGCAGGCGCAGTATTTT CASSLRGAGQAQYF
TRBJ2-1 TRBV7-3 TRBD1 many TGTGCCAGCAGCTTAAGGTCCGGGACAGGGGTTCATGAGCAGTTCTTC CASSLRSGTGVHEQFF
TRBJ2-7 TRBV7-9 NA many TGTGCCAGCAGCCCTACTCTTAGCTCCTACGAGCAGTACTTC CASSPTLSSYEQYF
TRBJ2-1 TRBV24-1 TRBD2 many TGTGCCACCAGGGCGGGACTAGCGGGAGGGGACGAGCAGTTCTTC CATRAGLAGGDEQFF
TRBJ2-5 TRBV7-2 TRBD2 many TGTGCCAGCAGCGTAGGGCGGACTAGCGGTCAAGAGACCCAGTACTTC CASSVGRTSGQETQYF
TRBJ2-4 TRBV29-1 NA many TGCAGCGTTGTAGGTGGCGCCAAAAACATTCAGTACTTC CSVVGGAKNIQYF
TRBJ1-2 TRBV15 NA NA TGTGCCACCAGCAGAGATCGGGGGCAGGGACGTGGCCACACCTTC CATSRDRGQGRGHTF
TRBJ2-1 TRBV10-3 TRBD1 many TGTGCCGCTAGTAAAGGACAGGAGTACAATGAGCAGTTCTTC CAASKGQEYNEQFF
TRBJ1-2 TRBV20-1 NA many TGCAGTGCTAGAGGTGGCGGAACCGAAGCTAACTATGGCTACACCTTC CSARGGGTEANYGYTF
TRBJ2-2 TRBV5-1 TRBD1 many TGCGCCAGCAGCTTCTCAGGGGGCACGACCCCTTGGAGGGAGCTGTTTTTT CASSFSGGTTPWRELFF
TRBJ1-4 TRBV25-1 TRBD1 many TGTGCCAGCAGTGAACCACAGGGGGAGGCAAAACTGTTTTTT CASSEPQGEAKLFF
TRBJ2-6 TRBV4-2 TRBD2 few TGTGCCAGCAGCCAAGATCCAGCGGGGGGACTTACTGGGGCCAACGTCCTGACTTTC CASSQDPAGGLTGANVLTF
TRBJ2-7 TRBV4-3 NA many TGCGCCAGCAGCCAAGGGCGGCGGCAGTCCTACGAGCAGTACTTC CASSQGRRQSYEQYF
TRBJ2-2 TRBV28 NA many TGTGCCAGCCGGGTAGGCACCGGGGAGCTGTTTTTT CASRVGTGELFF
TRBJ2-5 TRBV6-5 NA many TGTGCCAGCAGTTATGGGACAAGGGATAAGACCCAGTACTTC CASSYGTRDKTQYF
TRBJ2-1 TRBV6-5 NA many TGTGCCAGCAGTTACCCGGACAGCGAGGGCAGGAATGAGCAGTTCTTC CASSYPDSEGRNEQFF
TRBJ2-5 TRBV29-1 NA many TGCAGCGTTCTATCCAGTCAAGAGACCCAGTACTTC CSVLSSQETQYF
TRBJ2-2 TRBV12-3/TRBV12-4 TRBD1 many TGTGCCAGCGCTACCGGGACAGGGGAATCCGGGGAGCTGTTTTTT CASATGTGESGELFF
TRBJ2-1 TRBV6-1 NA few TGTGCCAGCAGTGAACAAGGAGGCAACTACAATGAGCAGTTCTTC CASSEQGGNYNEQFF
TRBJ2-2 TRBV7-6 NA many TGTGCCAGCAGCTTAATCCAGTACACCGGGGAGCTGTTTTTT CASSLIQYTGELFF
TRBJ2-5 TRBV18 TRBD2 many TGTGCCAGCTCACCATCCGGACTAGCGGGGGGGCAAGAGACCCAGTACTTC CASSPSGLAGGQETQYF
TRBJ2-7 TRBV24-1 NA many TGTGCCACCTCGGACAGGGAGGCGGGAGACCAGTACTTC CATSDREAGDQYF
TRBJ1-2 TRBV29-1 NA NA TGCAGCGTTGAGGTCTCTCTGGAGGGTGGCTACACCTTC CSVEVSLEGGYTF
TRBJ2-1 TRBV6-2/TRBV6-3 NA few TGTGCCAGCAGTTCCAATTCCAGGGTGAAAGTACGGAATGAGCAGTTCTTC CASSSNSRVKVRNEQFF
TRBJ1-1 TRBV7-8 NA many TGTGCCAGCAGCTTGTTCATGAACACTGAAGCTTTCTTT CASSLFMNTEAFF
TRBJ2-5 TRBV12-3/TRBV12-4 TRBD2 many TGTGCCAGCAGTTTGGCTAGCGGGCACCAAGAGACCCAGTACTTC CASSLASGHQETQYF
TRBJ2-7 TRBV20-1 NA many TGCAGTGCTAGAGCCACCTACGAGCAGTACTTC CSARATYEQYF
TRBJ2-5 TRBV6-2/TRBV6-3 TRBD2 NA TGTGCCGCCTGGCGGGGGGGCGTCGAGACCCAGTACTTC CAAWRGGVETQYF
TRBJ2-1 TRBV20-1 TRBD2 many TGCAGTGCTAGAGGGCTAGCGGCACAGAGCTCCTACAATGAGCAGTTCTTC CSARGLAAQSSYNEQFF
TRBJ1-2 TRBV25-1 TRBD1 NA TGTGCCAGCAGTGAAATCGGGGGACAGGCCGGCATTTATGGCTACACCTTC CASSEIGGQAGIYGYTF
TRBJ2-2 TRBV1 NA NA TGTGCCAGCAGCGACCTCACAGCGACTCCGACCGGGGAGCTGTTTTTT CASSDLTATPTGELFF
TRBJ2-3 TRBV5-1 TRBD2 many TGCGCCAGCAGCTCTAGCGGGAGGGCCGGCACAGATACGCAGTATTTT CASSSSGRAGTDTQYF
TRBJ1-2 TRBV7-2 NA few TGTGCCAGCAGCCCCCAGGTTGACGGACGCTTCTATGGCTACACCTTC CASSPQVDGRFYGYTF
TRBJ2-7 TRBV28 TRBD2 many TGTGCCAGCAGTTTTCCTATCCTCACCCTAGCGGGGGGATCCTACGAGCAGTACTTC CASSFPILTLAGGSYEQYF
TRBJ2-1 TRBV12-3/TRBV12-4 TRBD2 NA TGTGCCAGCAGTTTAAGTCTAGCGGGGGGACAGCAGTTCTTC CASSLSLAGGQQFF
TRBJ2-1 TRBV6-1 NA few TGTGCCACCTACTCTCTCAGGGGGGCCGAGCAGTTCTTC CATYSLRGAEQFF
TRBJ2-1 TRBV6-2/TRBV6-3 NA NA TGTGCCAGCAGTTACCTCAGAGGGACCGGCAATGAGCAGTTCTTC CASSYLRGTGNEQFF
TRBJ2-7 TRBV7-9 NA many TGTGCCAGCAGCGTACGGACAGACGAGCAGTACTTC CASSVRTDEQYF
TRBJ1-5 TRBV20-1 TRBD1 NA TGCAGTGCGCCTAAATCCCCTCCGGGACAGGTCAATCAGCCCCAGCATTTT CSAPKSPPGQVNQPQHF
TRBJ2-5 TRBV24-1 TRBD2 few TGTGCCACCAGTCCTAGCGGGGCACAAGAGACCCAGTACTTC CATSPSGAQETQYF
TRBJ2-7 TRBV3-1 NA NA TGTGCCAGCAGCCAAGCGACAGCGGGCTACGAGCAGTACTTC CASSQATAGYEQYF
TRBJ2-7 TRBV11-2 NA many TGTGCCAGCAGCTTAGACAGGGCTCGCGAGCAGTACTTC CASSLDRAREQYF
TRBJ2-2 TRBV20-1 NA few TGCAGTGCTAGGGGTTACCCGAACACCGGGGAGCTGTTTTTT CSARGYPNTGELFF
TRBJ1-1 TRBV29-1 TRBD1 many TGCAGCGCTGACAGGGGGTTGAACACTGAAGCTTTCTTT CSADRGLNTEAFF
TRBJ1-2 TRBV20-1 NA many TGCAGTGCTAAGAATCGAGAGGGGGTGAGCTATGGCTACACCTTC CSAKNREGVSYGYTF
TRBJ2-1 TRBV5-1 NA many TGCGCCAGCAGCTTGAGTCGGTACAATGAGCAGTTCTTC CASSLSRYNEQFF
TRBJ1-5 TRBV20-1 NA many TGCAGTGCTAGAGACAGCGCCTTAGGCAATCAGCCCCAGCATTTT CSARDSALGNQPQHF
TRBJ2-7 TRBV7-9 TRBD1 many TGTGCCAGCAGCTTAGCGGGGACAGGCTACCCCTACGAGCAGTACTTC CASSLAGTGYPYEQYF
TRBJ2-5 TRBV7-9 NA many TGTGCCAGCAGCTTAGAAGGGCTGGGGCAGACCCAGTACTTC CASSLEGLGQTQYF
TRBJ1-5 TRBV20-1 NA many TGCAGTGCTAGAGGTCTCGGCAGGGGCAATCAGCCCCAGCATTTT CSARGLGRGNQPQHF
TRBJ2-1 TRBV20-1 TRBD2 many TGCAGTGCTAGGACTAGCGGGAGCTCCTACAATGAGCAGTTCTTC CSARTSGSSYNEQFF
TRBJ2-4 TRBV5-6 NA many TGTGCCAGCAGCTTCTTGGCAGCCAAAAACATTCAGTACTTC CASSFLAAKNIQYF
TRBJ1-2 TRBV5-1 NA many TGCGCCAGCAGCTTGGCTTACACCGACAGCCTCCATGGCTACACCTTC CASSLAYTDSLHGYTF
TRBJ2-3 TRBV6-5 TRBD2 many TGTGCCAGCAGTTACCTTCTAGCGGGGAGCACAGATACGCAGTATTTT CASSYLLAGSTDTQYF
TRBJ2-7 TRBV20-1 NA many TGCAGTGCCTCCCCGTCGCTGCGGGCCTACGAGCAGTACTTC CSASPSLRAYEQYF
TRBJ2-1 TRBV5-5 NA many TGTGCCAGCAGCTTGGCCTCGAATGAGCAGTTCTTC CASSLASNEQFF